This passage covers 15 T cell receptor beta chains from one sample sequenced in a study of blood T cells in healthy people across ages. Then a second PCR, running about 6 to 12 cycles, was carried out with a sample-barcoded 5' primer and a J-beta primer mix. TCRdb reprocessed the 5' RACE reads with MiXCR, giving one entry per CDR3 protein. The top ten clones hold less than 0.75% of a sample with 800,000 to 1,300,000 distinct CDR3 sequences, 20% to 25% of them seen once. The same specimen was also included in a second study, on T cells of mothers and their children.

Material for sequencing was blood. All receptors come from a girl aged 2-15 years in good health.

V usage is TRBV20-1 and J usage is TRBJ2-1, with TRBD2 identical over 13 bases. CDR3 length equals 14 residues. The J segment lost 8 bases and the V segment lost 8 bases, leaving 9 bases of the junction unmatched. Germline loops: CDR1 DFQATT, CDR2 SNEGSKA (reference sequence). This CDR3 reads CSTWTSGSVYEQFF. CDR3 sequence (DNA): TGCAGTACCTGGACTAGCGGGAGTGTCTATGAGCAGTTCTTC.

The chain recombines TRBV28 with TRBJ1-2, with D maybe TRBD1 (6 bases). The germline CDR1 and CDR2 sequences are MDHEN and SYDVKM. The CDR3 is 13 amino acids. V shed 4 bases and J shed 4 bases, with 10 bases lying between them. The CDR3 sequence is CASSSGVVYGYTF. The DNA for the CDR3 is TGTGCCAGCAGTTCAGGGGTCGTCTATGGCTACACCTTC.

This chain connects TRBV29-1 to TRBJ1-1; TRBD1 might be the D (6 bases). The V gene's germline CDR1 is SQVTM and CDR2 ANQGSEA. The CDR3 has 12 residues. Trimming left V 8 bases short and J 1 base short, with 11 bases between. For the CDR3, the DNA is TGCAGCTATAAACAGGGGAACACTGAAGCTTTCTTT. Translating it yields CSYKQGNTEAFF.

V and J are TRBV4-2 and TRBJ1-2, with D perhaps matching TRBD1 (6 bases). V shed 2 bases and J shed 8 bases, with 12 bases lying between them. This CDR3 has 13 amino acids. The V gene's germline CDR1 is LGHNA and CDR2 YNFKEQ. CDR3 DNA sequence: TGTGCCAGCAGCCAACTGGGGGCGAGGGGCTACACCTTC. It codes for CASSQLGARGYTF.

The gene calls are TRBV7-9 and TRBJ2-5; D is undetermined. Deletions cut 5 bases from V and 8 bases from J, with 12 bases between. CDR1 is SEHNR, CDR2 FQNEAQ, per germline (reference sequence). This CDR3 has 12 amino acids. The CDR3 DNA reads TGTGCCAGCAGCCCCGAAGGCTCCACCCAGTACTTC. It is translated as CASSPEGSTQYF.

Ten or more counts support this clonotype. The chain joins TRBV6-1 to TRBJ1-1; D unclear. V gave up 1 base and J gave up 7 bases, with 4 bases separating them. The CDR3 is 11 amino acids. Germline loops: CDR1 MNHNS, CDR2 SASEGT. As DNA, the CDR3 is TGTGCCAGCAGTGAAGGTGTTGAAGCTTTCTTT. It is translated as CASSEGVEAFF.

V is TRBV9 and J is TRBJ1-4; D gene unclear. CDR3 length: 15 residues. Germline V gene data show CDR1 as SGDLS and CDR2 as YYNGEE. V was cut by 1 base and J by 7 bases, with 14 bases left in between. The CDR3 reads CASSVLWKAAEKLFF. Here the CDR3 DNA reads TGTGCCAGCAGCGTATTATGGAAGGCCGCTGAAAAACTGTTTTTT.

This clonotype was observed a few times. The chain uses TRBV27 and TRBJ2-7; 10 nucleotides match TRBD1. Unmatched junction bases numbered 4, after V lost 4 bases and J lost 1 base. The CDR3 runs 15 residues. Germline CDR1 reads MNHEY; CDR2 reads SMNVEV (reference sequence). Written as DNA, the CDR3 is TGTGCCAGCAGTTCCGGGACAGGGGAATCCTACGAGCAGTACTTC. This encodes CASSSGTGESYEQYF.

This clonotype was observed a handful of times. The CDR3 region is CASSYPRGTGFPSPGLGQETQYF. CDR3 nucleotides: TGTGCCAGCAGTTACCCAAGAGGGACAGGGTTTCCTTCTCCCGGTCTCGGACAAGAGACCCAGTACTTC. The chain links TRBV6-2 or TRBV6-3 to TRBJ2-5; 9 nucleotides agree with TRBD1. Per germline, CDR1 MNHEY and CDR2 SVGEGT. Germline trimming cut 2 bases from V and 2 bases from J; bases unmatched to any gene: 27. The CDR3 sequence is 23 residues long.

The rearrangement uses TRBV27 and TRBJ2-2, with TRBD1 matching 8 bases. The germline CDR1 and CDR2 sequences are MNHEY and SMNVEV (reference sequence). CDR3 size: 17 residues. With 5 bases clipped from V and 6 bases from J, the junction kept 14 bases outside the gene matches. The CDR3 is CASSNPETGVYSGELFF. The CDR3 DNA reads TGTGCCAGCAGTAACCCCGAGACAGGGGTTTACTCCGGGGAGCTGTTTTTT.

The chain is built from TRBV9 and TRBJ2-7; no clear D gene. Between the trimmed V and J ends, which lost 0 bases and 5 bases, there was a span of 9 bases. The CDR3 consists of 13 residues. CDR1 and CDR2 from the germline V gene are SGDLS and YYNGEE. The CDR3, as DNA: TGTGCCAGCAGCGTAGGGGGTATTAACGAGCAGTACTTC. Its protein product is CASSVGGINEQYF.

This chain connects TRBV9 to TRBJ2-7; D not resolved. Germline V gene sequence: CDR1 SGDLS, CDR2 YYNGEE. The germline V and J ends were trimmed by 0 bases and 2 bases, with 12 bases remaining between them. The CDR3 contains 15 residues. The CDR3 DNA is TGTGCCAGCAGCGTAGCTCTCTCTGGGGCCTACGAGCAGTACTTC. Translation gives CASSVALSGAYEQYF.

J is TRBJ2-6 and V is TRBV28, with D tentatively TRBD2 (6 bases). This CDR3 is built from 18 residues. Trimming pared 4 bases from V and 1 base from J, leaving 17 bases between. Germline V gene sequence: CDR1 MDHEN, CDR2 SYDVKM. The CDR3 protein is CASSWGDFLRSGANVLTF. In DNA, the CDR3 is TGTGCCAGCAGTTGGGGGGACTTCCTACGATCTGGGGCCAACGTCCTGACTTTC.

The chain couples TRBV7-3 to TRBJ1-2; no reliable D call. Trimming cost V 3 bases and J 4 bases, with 12 bases left between them. The CDR3 has 14 residues. From germline, CDR1 is SGHTA and CDR2 FQGTGA. The DNA of the CDR3 is TGTGCCAGCAGCTTTGGGCCCGACCCCTATGGCTACACCTTC. This translates into CASSFGPDPYGYTF.

The table lists this clonotype with a few counts. This chain links TRBV7-2 with TRBJ1-1; D unclear. Per the germline V gene, CDR1 is SGHTA and CDR2 is FQGNSA. The CDR3 extends over 14 amino acids. V lost 5 bases to trimming and J lost 5 bases, with 15 bases between them. The CDR3 region is CASSLYGAGTEAFF. CDR3 nucleotides: TGTGCCAGCAGCCTCTACGGAGCGGGGACTGAAGCTTTCTTT.